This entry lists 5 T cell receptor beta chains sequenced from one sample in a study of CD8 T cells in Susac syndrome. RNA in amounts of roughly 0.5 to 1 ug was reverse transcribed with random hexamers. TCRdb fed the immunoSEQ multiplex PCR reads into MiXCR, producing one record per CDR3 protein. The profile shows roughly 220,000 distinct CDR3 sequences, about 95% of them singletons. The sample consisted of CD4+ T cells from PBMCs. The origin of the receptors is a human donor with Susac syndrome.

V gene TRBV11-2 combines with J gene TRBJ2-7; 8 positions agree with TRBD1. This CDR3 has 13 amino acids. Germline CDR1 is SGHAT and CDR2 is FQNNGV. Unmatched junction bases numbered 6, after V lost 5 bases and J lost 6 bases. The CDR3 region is CASSVNRGTEQYF. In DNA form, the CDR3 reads TGTGCCAGCAGCGTAAACAGGGGGACCGAGCAGTACTTC. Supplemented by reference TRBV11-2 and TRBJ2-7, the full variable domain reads EAGVAQSPRYKIIEKRQSVAFWCNPISGHATLYWYQQILGQGPKLLIQFQNNGVVDDSQLPKDRFSAERLKGVDSTLKIQPAKLEDSAVYLCASSVNRGTEQYFGPGTRLTVT.

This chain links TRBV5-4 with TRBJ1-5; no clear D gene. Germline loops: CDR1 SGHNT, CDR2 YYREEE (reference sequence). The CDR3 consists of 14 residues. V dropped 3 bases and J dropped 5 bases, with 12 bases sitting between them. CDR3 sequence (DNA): TGTGCCAGCAGCTCTGATCTTGCTGATCAGCCCCAGCATTTT. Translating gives CASSSDLADQPQHF. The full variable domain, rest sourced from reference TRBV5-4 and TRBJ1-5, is ETGVTQSPTHLIKTRGQQVTLRCSSQSGHNTVSWYQQALGQGPQFIFQYYREEENGRGNFPPRFSGLQFPNYSSELNVNALELDDSALYLCASSSDLADQPQHFGDGTRLSIL.

The CDR3 loop reads CSAGWEGAKNIQYF. DNA for the CDR3: TGCAGTGCCGGTTGGGAGGGGGCCAAAAACATTCAGTACTTC. V gene TRBV20-1 combines with J gene TRBJ2-4; 7 positions match TRBD2. Germline-derived CDR1 and CDR2 are DFQATT and SNEGSKA (reference sequence). The CDR3 runs 14 residues. J lost 1 base, V lost 6 bases, and 6 bases had no gene match.

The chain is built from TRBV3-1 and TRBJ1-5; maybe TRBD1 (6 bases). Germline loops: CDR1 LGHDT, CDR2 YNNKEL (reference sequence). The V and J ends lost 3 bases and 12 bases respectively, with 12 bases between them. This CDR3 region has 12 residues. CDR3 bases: TGTGCCAGCAGCCACGGGGAGGGGGGCCAGCATTTT. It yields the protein CASSHGEGGQHF.

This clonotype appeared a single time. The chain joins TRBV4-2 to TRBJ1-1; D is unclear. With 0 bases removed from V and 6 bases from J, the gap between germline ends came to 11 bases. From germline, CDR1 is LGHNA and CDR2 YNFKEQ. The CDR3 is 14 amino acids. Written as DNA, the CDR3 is TGTGCCAGCAGCCAAGAAGTGGGTAGATCTGAAGCTTTCTTT. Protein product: CASSQEVGRSEAFF.